This TCR beta chain was found in a study of PD-1 blockade in classical Hodgkin lymphoma. This clone was recorded only once. Antigen specificity is unknown. The time point denotes: newly diagnosed, previously untreated cHL patient sample. Negative magnetic selection isolated CD4+ T cells from thawed PBMCs. Investigators turned to newly diagnosed, untreated classical Hodgkin lymphoma PBMCs for comparison. Clones were read by immunoSEQ multiplex PCR, and TCRdb kept only the in-frame ones, dropping some. The sample consists of 20,000 to 25,000 clones, about 88% of them appearing once. The CDR3 has 15 amino acids. The ends lost 5 bases at V and 8 bases at J; junction bases unmatched: 14. Germline CDR1 reads MNHEY; CDR2 reads SVGAGI. General study results and limits: Why the repertoires differ is still unclear, perhaps disease activity or prior therapy.

The chain couples TRBV6-5 to TRBJ1-2, with 7 bases that match TRBD1. The receptor's source is a human donor with classical Hodgkin lymphoma. Sequencing was carried out using CD4+ T cells from blood. The CDR3 sequence: CASSQGRDRKEGYTF. As DNA, the CDR3 is TGTGCCAGCAGTCAAGGCCGGGACAGAAAGGAGGGCTACACCTTC.